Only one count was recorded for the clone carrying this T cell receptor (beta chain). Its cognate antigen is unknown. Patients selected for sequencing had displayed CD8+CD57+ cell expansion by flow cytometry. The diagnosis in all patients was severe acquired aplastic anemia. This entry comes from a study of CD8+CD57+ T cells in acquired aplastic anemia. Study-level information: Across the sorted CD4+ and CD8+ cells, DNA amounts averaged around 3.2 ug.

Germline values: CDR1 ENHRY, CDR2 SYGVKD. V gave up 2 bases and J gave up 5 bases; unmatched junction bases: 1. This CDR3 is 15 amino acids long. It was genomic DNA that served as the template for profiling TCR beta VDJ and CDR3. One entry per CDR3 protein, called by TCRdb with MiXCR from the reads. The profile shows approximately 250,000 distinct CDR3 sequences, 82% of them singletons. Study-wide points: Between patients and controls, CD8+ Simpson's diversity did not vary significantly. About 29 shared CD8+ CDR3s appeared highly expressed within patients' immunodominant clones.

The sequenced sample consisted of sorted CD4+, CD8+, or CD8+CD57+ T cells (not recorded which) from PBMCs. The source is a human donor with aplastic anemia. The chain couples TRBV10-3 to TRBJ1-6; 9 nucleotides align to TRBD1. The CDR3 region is CAISERQGDNSPLHF. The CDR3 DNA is TGTGCCATCAGTGAGAGACAGGGGGATAATTCACCCCTCCACTTT.